This T cell receptor beta chain appears in the sequencing data of a study of CD8+ T cells in alopecia areata. General observations from the study: One nonresponder leaves baseline CD8+ expansion's link to response uncertain.

The treatment is: oral pan-JAK inhibitor, 5-10 mg twice daily. On this clone itself: Its matching antigen is unknown.

The germline gives CDR1 GTSNPN, CDR2 SVGIG (reference sequence). The CDR3 spans 13 residues. With 0 bases clipped from V and 2 bases from J, the junction kept 1 base outside the gene matches. RNA extraction and reverse transcription yielded cDNA as sequencing template. Generated by immunoSEQ multiplex PCR, the TCRdb table keeps only in-frame clones and is missing some. The sample records approximately 130,000 clones, approximately 57% being singletons. The clonotype comes from a human donor with alopecia areata. The chain uses TRBV30 and TRBJ2-7; TRBD1 aligns across 7 bases. The sequences come from CD4+ T cells sorted from blood, collected at week 4, from a patient treated with tofacitinib. CDR3 sequence reads: CAWSVQGTYEQYF. The CDR3 nucleotides are TGTGCCTGGAGTGTACAGGGGACCTACGAGCAGTACTTC. The full variable domain, in which reference TRBV30 and TRBJ2-7 provide the parts outside the CDR3, is SQTIHQWPATLVQPVGSPLSLECTVEGTSNPNLYWYRQAAGRGLQLLFYSVGIGQISSEVPQNLSASRPQDRQFILSSKKLLLSDSGFYLCAWSVQGTYEQYFGPGTRLTVT.